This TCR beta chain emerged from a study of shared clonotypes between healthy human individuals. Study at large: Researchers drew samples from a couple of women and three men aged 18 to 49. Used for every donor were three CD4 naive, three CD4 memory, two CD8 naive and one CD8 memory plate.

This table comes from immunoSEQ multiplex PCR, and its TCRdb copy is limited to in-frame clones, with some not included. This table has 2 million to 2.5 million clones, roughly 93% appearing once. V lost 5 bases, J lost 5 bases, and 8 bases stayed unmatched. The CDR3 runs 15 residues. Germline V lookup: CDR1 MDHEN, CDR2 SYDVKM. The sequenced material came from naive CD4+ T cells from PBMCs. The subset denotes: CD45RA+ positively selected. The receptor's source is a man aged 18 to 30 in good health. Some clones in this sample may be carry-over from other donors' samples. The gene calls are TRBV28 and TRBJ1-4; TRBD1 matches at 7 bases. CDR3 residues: CASSPPDRPNEKLFF. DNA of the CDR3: TGTGCCAGCAGTCCTCCGGACAGGCCAAATGAAAAACTGTTTTTT.